This passage covers 8 T cell receptor beta chains from one sample sequenced in a study of shared clonotypes between healthy human individuals. TCRdb's copy holds only in-frame clones and misses some; the assay was immunoSEQ multiplex PCR. Among over a million clones listed, around 74% were seen once. Sequencing was performed on memory CD4+ T cells sorted from blood. The subset denotes: CD45RA-negative fraction. These receptors originate from a young man in good health.

This clone is a singleton in its sample. V is TRBV10-1 and J is TRBJ2-1; tentatively, D is TRBD1 or TRBD2 (5 bases each). Trimming took 2 bases from V and 4 from J, leaving 6 bases between them. Germline CDR1 is WNHNN and CDR2 is SYGVQD (reference sequence). The length of the CDR3 is 13 residues. CDR3 nucleotides: TGCGCCAGCAGTGAGGGGGGATACAATGAGCAGTTCTTC. Its protein is CASSEGGYNEQFF.

The rearrangement joins TRBV5-5 to TRBJ1-5; possibly TRBD1 for D (6 bases). The CDR3 runs 14 residues. Trimming removed 3 bases from V and 7 bases from J, with 14 bases in between. Germline V gene sequence: CDR1 SGHKS, CDR2 YYEKEE (reference sequence). The CDR3 region has the DNA TGTGCCAGCAGCTCCTCCGGGGGCTGGCAGCCCCAGCATTTT. This codes for CASSSSGGWQPQHF.

V usage is TRBV2 and J usage is TRBJ2-1, with 8 bases fitting TRBD2. Germline CDR1 SNHLY, CDR2 FYNNEI. V lost 4 bases and J lost 3; bases outside the gene matches: 8. The CDR3 loop spans 16 amino acids. The CDR3 DNA is TGTGCCAGCAGTGCCGGGCCCAGCGGGAGCTACAATGAGCAGTTCTTC. This translates into CASSAGPSGSYNEQFF.

This clone occurred many times. This chain uses TRBV28 with TRBJ2-1; 8 positions match TRBD1. Germline CDR1 is MDHEN and CDR2 is SYDVKM. The CDR3 loop spans 16 amino acids. V was pared by 1 base and J by 7 bases, with 9 bases of the junction left unmatched. The CDR3 bases are TGTGCCAGCAGTTTATTCAGGGACAGGCTAACAAATGAGCAGTTCTTC. Its translation is CASSLFRDRLTNEQFF.

Points on this clone: Different DNA sequences within this sample yield the same CDR3. This chain connects TRBV5-1 to TRBJ2-3, with D perhaps TRBD2 (5 bases). The CDR3 runs to 13 residues. The germline V gene has CDR1 SGHRS and CDR2 YFSETQ. Trimming pared 3 bases from V and 3 bases from J, leaving 8 bases between. Here the CDR3 DNA reads TGCGCCAGCAGCTCTGAGGGTACAGATACGCAGTATTTT. As protein: CASSSEGTDTQYF.

The chain employs TRBV28 and TRBJ2-5; a possible D gene is TRBD1 (6 bases). The germline gives CDR1 MDHEN, CDR2 SYDVKM. The CDR3 contains 14 residues. V lost 2 bases, J lost 3 bases, and 10 bases lay in between. In nucleotides, the CDR3 is TGTGCCAGCAGTTTAGCTCCAGGGGAAGAGACCCAGTACTTC. It encodes CASSLAPGEETQYF.

The V and J genes are TRBV11-3 and TRBJ1-1; tentative D call: TRBD1 (6 bases). CDR1 is SGHNT, CDR2 YENEEA, per germline. This CDR3 has 14 residues. Trimming removed 4 bases from V and 1 base from J, with 10 bases in between. The CDR3 is CASSSQGTNTEAFF. The DNA of the CDR3 is TGTGCCAGCAGCTCCCAGGGGACGAACACTGAAGCTTTCTTT.

This chain links TRBV5-4 with TRBJ2-1; D not resolved. Germline lookup yields CDR1 SGHNT and CDR2 YYREEE (reference sequence). V shed 0 bases and J shed 0 bases, with 7 bases lying between them. The CDR3 is made up of 15 amino acids. CDR3 bases: TGTGCCAGCAGCTTGGACGCAAGCTCCTACAATGAGCAGTTCTTC. Amino acid sequence: CASSLDASSYNEQFF.